A single sample gave rise to the 16 T cell receptor beta chains below, sequenced in a study of CD8 T cells in ankylosing spondylitis. TCRdb used MiXCR to reprocess the 5' RACE reads, holding one entry per CDR3 protein. The sample records about 340,000 distinct CDR3 sequences, around 8% being singletons. The study, taken as a whole, reports: Ankylosing spondylitis blood appeared to carry a characteristic TCR beta motif of several highly homologous variants.

No antigen is known for these receptors. Sequenced sample: blood, either unsorted or a sorted T cell fraction (not recorded which). The source is a male donor with ankylosing spondylitis.

The V gene is TRBV5-1, the J gene TRBJ2-3; D remains ambiguous. The CDR3 spans 15 residues. Trimming removed 7 bases at V and 0 bases at J, with 15 bases between. The germline V gene encodes CDR1 SGHRS and CDR2 YFSETQ. CDR3 nucleotide sequence: TGCGCCAGCGAACTCGGAATCTCTAGCACAGATACGCAGTATTTT. Its translation is CASELGISSTDTQYF.

There are a few counts of this clonotype. This rearrangement joins TRBV5-1 to TRBJ2-3, with D perhaps TRBD2 (5 bases). The germline CDR1 and CDR2 sequences are SGHRS and YFSETQ. The CDR3 sequence is 16 residues long. V was trimmed by 0 bases and J by 2 bases, leaving 13 bases between them. The CDR3 loop reads CASSLGASSYTDTQYF. Here the CDR3 DNA reads TGCGCCAGCAGCTTGGGGGCTAGCAGCTACACAGATACGCAGTATTTT.

This clonotype was detected ten times or more. V usage is TRBV9 and J usage is TRBJ2-3; D is unclear. The CDR3 consists of 12 residues. V was trimmed by 3 bases and J by 1 base, leaving 3 bases between them. Germline lookup yields CDR1 SGDLS and CDR2 YYNGEE. In nucleotides, the CDR3 is TGTGCCAGCAGCGCCCGCACAGATACGCAGTATTTT. It specifies CASSARTDTQYF.

At least ten counts were recorded for this clonotype. The chain uses TRBV5-1 and TRBJ2-1, with D hard to call. Germline loops: CDR1 SGHRS, CDR2 YFSETQ. CDR3 length: 13 residues. Trimming removed 4 bases from V and 9 bases from J, with 14 bases in between. The CDR3 region has the DNA TGCGCCAGCAGCGTGACTCGTTCGTTTGAGCAGTTCTTC. Translated, it gives CASSVTRSFEQFF.

This clonotype was recorded a few times. The rearrangement uses TRBV7-8 and TRBJ1-6, with unresolved D. The CDR3 extends over 12 amino acids. Germline loops: CDR1 SGHVS, CDR2 FQNEAQ. Trimming removed 5 bases from V and 9 bases from J, with 8 bases in between. The CDR3, as DNA: TGTGCCAGCAGCGGCTCAAGTTCACCCCTCCACTTT. Protein sequence: CASSGSSSPLHF. Drawing the rest from reference TRBV7-8 and TRBJ1-6, the complete variable domain is GAGVSQSPRYKVAKRGQDVALRCDPISGHVSLFWYQQALGQGPEFLTYFQNEAQLDKSGLPSDRFFAERPEGSVSTLKIQRTQQEDSAVYLCASSGSSSPLHFGNGTRLTVT.

The V and J genes are TRBV20-1 and TRBJ2-7; 8 nucleotides match TRBD1. The germline V gene encodes CDR1 DFQATT and CDR2 SNEGSKA (reference sequence). V lost 5 bases and J lost 1; bases outside the gene matches: 10. CDR3 length equals 15 residues. The CDR3 spells CSAPTQGAGSYEQYF. The CDR3 bases are TGCAGTGCTCCGACCCAGGGGGCGGGTTCCTACGAGCAGTACTTC.

This chain joins TRBV29-1 and TRBJ2-1; 13 positions agree with TRBD2. The V and J ends lost 6 bases and 0 bases, in that order; junction bases with no gene match: 8. CDR3 length equals 17 residues. The germline V gene encodes CDR1 SQVTM and CDR2 ANQGSEA. The CDR3 here is CSVKGLAGWSSYNEQFF. In DNA, the CDR3 is TGCAGCGTGAAGGGACTAGCGGGGTGGAGCTCCTACAATGAGCAGTTCTTC.

The gene calls are TRBV6-5 and TRBJ2-3; D may be TRBD2 (5 bases). Trimming shortened V by 6 bases and J by 6 bases, and 7 bases separated the two germline ends. The CDR3 is 11 amino acids. Germline V gene lookup returns CDR1 MNHEY and CDR2 SVGAGI. CDR3 loop: CASRRADTQYF. CDR3 nucleotides: TGTGCCAGCAGGAGGGCGGATACGCAGTATTTT.

This clonotype was seen more than once but under ten times. The chain uses TRBV9 and TRBJ2-2; D gene ambiguous. Trimming removed 1 base at V and 6 bases at J, with 7 bases between. The CDR3 runs 13 residues. Germline V lookup: CDR1 SGDLS, CDR2 YYNGEE. CDR3 bases: TGTGCCAGCAGCGTACTAGGACCCGGGGAGCTGTTTTTT. It encodes CASSVLGPGELFF.

In its sample, this clonotype was seen a few times. This sequence joins TRBV7-3 and TRBJ2-2; D unresolved. This CDR3 region has 16 residues. The V and J ends lost 5 bases and 2 bases respectively, with 15 bases between them. Germline values: CDR1 SGHTA, CDR2 FQGTGA. The CDR3 sequence: CASSRVVASNTGELFF. CDR3 nucleotide sequence: TGTGCCAGCAGCAGAGTAGTGGCCAGCAACACCGGGGAGCTGTTTTTT.

This clonotype came up a few times. CDR3 amino acids: CATSDSGSRGYNEQFF. The CDR3 DNA sequence: TGTGCCACCAGTGATTCTGGGTCCAGGGGCTACAATGAGCAGTTCTTC. The V and J genes are TRBV24-1 and TRBJ2-1; D is possibly TRBD1 (6 bases). V was trimmed by 2 bases and J by 3 bases, leaving 13 bases between them. The V gene's germline CDR1 is KGHDR and CDR2 SFDVKD. The CDR3 runs to 16 residues.

The V and J genes are TRBV28 and TRBJ1-4, with unresolved D. CDR1 is MDHEN, CDR2 SYDVKM, per germline. Trimming took off 2 bases at V and 7 bases at J, with 14 bases between the two ends. The CDR3 has 15 residues. The CDR3 is CASSLPGLGSEKLFF. For the CDR3, the DNA is TGTGCCAGCAGTTTACCAGGCCTGGGTAGTGAAAAACTGTTTTTT.

This chain links TRBV5-5 with TRBJ2-1; 11 nucleotides match TRBD2. The CDR3 contains 15 residues. The V gene end was trimmed by 6 bases and the J gene end by 8 bases; junction bases not matched to a gene: 10. The germline gives CDR1 SGHKS, CDR2 YYEKEE (reference sequence). CDR3: CASTSTSGVSDEQFF. CDR3 in DNA: TGTGCCAGCACTTCGACTAGCGGGGTCTCCGATGAGCAGTTCTTC.

This clonotype was recorded at least ten times. The chain carries TRBV25-1 and TRBJ2-7; no firm D call. With 7 bases removed from V and 3 bases from J, the gap between germline ends came to 10 bases. This CDR3 region has 12 residues. CDR1 is MGHDK and CDR2 is SYGVNS in the germline V gene. The chain's CDR3 is CASTSSRYEQYF. The CDR3 DNA follows: TGTGCCAGCACTTCGAGCCGCTACGAGCAGTACTTC.

The sample holds a few counts of this clonotype. V gene TRBV14 combines with J gene TRBJ2-5, with D maybe TRBD2 (6 bases). Germline values: CDR1 SGHDN, CDR2 FVKESK. Trimming left V 2 bases short and J 2 bases short, with 15 bases between. The CDR3 contains 16 residues. The CDR3 DNA reads as TGTGCCAGCAGCCAAATGGGACTTGGCTATCAAGAGACCCAGTACTTC. Translating gives CASSQMGLGYQETQYF.

This clonotype was detected ten times or more. This sequence joins TRBV9 and TRBJ2-5; tentatively, D is TRBD2 (5 bases). CDR3 length: 13 amino acids. Germline values: CDR1 SGDLS, CDR2 YYNGEE. V was pared by 0 bases and J by 5 bases, with 8 bases between. The CDR3 region is CASSVAEEETQYF. The DNA of the CDR3 is TGTGCCAGCAGCGTAGCGGAGGAGGAGACCCAGTACTTC.